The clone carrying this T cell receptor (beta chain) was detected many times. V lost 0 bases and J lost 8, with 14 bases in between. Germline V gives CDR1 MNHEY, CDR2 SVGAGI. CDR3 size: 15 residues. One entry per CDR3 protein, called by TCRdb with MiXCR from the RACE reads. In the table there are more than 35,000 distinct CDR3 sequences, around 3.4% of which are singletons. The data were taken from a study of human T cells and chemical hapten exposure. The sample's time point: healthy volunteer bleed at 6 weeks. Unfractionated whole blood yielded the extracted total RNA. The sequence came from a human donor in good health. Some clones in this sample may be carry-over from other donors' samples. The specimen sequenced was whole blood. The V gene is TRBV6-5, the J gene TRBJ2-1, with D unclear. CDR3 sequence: CASSYSGGTGDEQFF. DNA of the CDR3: TGTGCCAGCAGTTACTCAGGCGGAACGGGCGATGAGCAGTTCTTC.